A single sample is the source of the 9 T cell receptor beta chains below, sequenced in a study of CD8 T cells in Susac syndrome. Reverse transcription of roughly 0.5 to 1 ug RNA used random hexamers. MiXCR was run by TCRdb on the immunoSEQ multiplex PCR reads, yielding one entry per CDR3 protein. In the table there are 250,000 to 300,000 distinct CDR3 sequences, roughly 90% of which are singletons. The sample taken for sequencing was CD8+ T cells from PBMCs. The source is a human donor with multiple sclerosis.

CDR3 loop: CSAPTGMRDTQYF. DNA for the CDR3: TGCAGCGCCCCGACAGGGATGAGAGATACGCAGTATTTT. V and J are TRBV29-1 and TRBJ2-3; 7 nucleotides agree with TRBD1. Losses at the gene ends were 7 bases for V and 5 bases for J; bases not matched to a gene: 9. Per germline, CDR1 SQVTM and CDR2 ANQGSEA. This CDR3 has 13 residues.

CDR3 coding DNA: TGTGCCAGCAGTGTACAGGGTTTTGGCGAGCAGTACTTC. It specifies CASSVQGFGEQYF. This chain joins TRBV6-5 and TRBJ2-7; maybe TRBD1 (6 bases). Trimming took off 5 bases at V and 6 bases at J, with 14 bases between the two ends. This CDR3 spans 13 amino acids. Germline loops: CDR1 MNHEY, CDR2 SVGAGI.

The genes are TRBV7-2 and TRBJ2-7; 7 bases fit TRBD2. This CDR3 is 15 amino acids long. J gave up 0 bases and V 5 bases, and 7 bases lay outside the gene matches. CDR1 is SGHTA and CDR2 is FQGNSA in the germline V gene. The CDR3 reads CASSPGRALSYEQYF. The CDR3 DNA sequence: TGTGCCAGCAGCCCTGGGAGGGCTCTCTCCTACGAGCAGTACTTC.

J is TRBJ1-2 and V is TRBV12-3 or TRBV12-4; D not resolved. This CDR3 is built from 13 residues. Between the trimmed V and J ends, which lost 3 bases and 7 bases, there was a span of 12 bases. This CDR3 is CASSLARSSGYTF. CDR3 nucleotides: TGTGCCAGCAGTTTGGCCAGGTCGTCTGGCTACACCTTC.

This chain uses TRBV10-3 with TRBJ2-7; D possibly corresponds to TRBD1 (5 bases). The V gene's germline CDR1 is ENHRY and CDR2 SYGVKD. Trimming removed 2 bases at V and 2 bases at J, with 16 bases between. The CDR3 has 16 residues. DNA for the CDR3: TGTGCCATCAGTGAGCTCCAGGGCAGATCAACCTACGAGCAGTACTTC. It encodes CAISELQGRSTYEQYF.

The chain employs TRBV7-9 and TRBJ1-1; TRBD1 matches at 8 bases. CDR1 is SEHNR and CDR2 is FQNEAQ in the germline V gene (reference sequence). The CDR3 totals 14 residues. V shed 4 bases, J shed 2 bases, and the junction held 3 bases outside the gene matches. The DNA for the CDR3 is TGTGCCAGCAGCTCGACAGGGGATAACACTGAAGCTTTCTTT. Amino acid sequence: CASSSTGDNTEAFF.

This clonotype appeared a single time. One end of the junction varies from germline; a read error may be responsible. The chain recombines TRBV20-1 with TRBJ2-1; D remains ambiguous. Germline V gene lookup returns CDR1 DFQATT and CDR2 SNEGSKA (reference sequence). The CDR3 is 15 amino acids. The CDR3 loop reads CSARAGPLSYNEQFF. The CDR3 DNA follows: TGCAGTGCCAGAGCCGGCCCCCTCTCCTACAATGAGCAGTTCTTC.

V gene TRBV27 combines with J gene TRBJ1-5; D unclear. The germline V gene encodes CDR1 MNHEY and CDR2 SMNVEV (reference sequence). This CDR3 is built from 14 residues. The V and J ends lost 3 bases and 0 bases respectively, with 6 bases between them. Here the CDR3 DNA reads TGTGCCAGCAGTTTTTTGGATAGCAATCAGCCCCAGCATTTT. Translated: CASSFLDSNQPQHF.

About this clonotype itself: The DNA is omitted, as the CDR3 cannot be located on it reliably, and the CDR3 follows TCRdb's listing. This sequence joins TRBV9 and TRBJ2-2; the D call TRBD1 from the table was never checked on the DNA. Germline V lookup: CDR1 SGDLS, CDR2 YYNGEE. Including both end residues, the CDR3 is 16 amino acids long. CDR3: CASSGNQGLLAGSCFF.